This T cell receptor (beta chain) comes out of a study of Tregs in tolerant kidney transplant recipients. Points from the study as a whole: Donor-specific Treg expansion exceeded global Treg expansion in tolerant patients, suggesting antigen drive.

The nonmyeloablative bone marrow transplants came from related graft donors, with transient mixed chimerism. Thawed PBMCs were FACS-sorted into unstimulated CD4+CD25+CD127- regulatory T cells, CD4+CD25- non-regulatory cells, CD4 and CD8 cells. The CDR3 totals 14 residues. In germline, CDR1 is LNHDA, CDR2 SQIVND (reference sequence). The ends were cut back, 4 bases at V and 2 bases at J, with 10 bases in the middle. Of note for this clone: Its antigen is unknown.

Here immunoSEQ multiplex PCR was the method, and the copy in TCRdb shows in-frame clones only, minus some. Seen here are about 81,000 clones, roughly nine tenths observed once, and the top ten hold roughly 1.5%. Specimen: CD4+ T cells from blood (PBMCs), collected 24 months after the transplant. The TCR sequence derives from a human patient who received a combined kidney and bone marrow transplant. Some T cells may trace back to the graft donor. The V gene is TRBV19, the J gene TRBJ2-3; perhaps TRBD1 as D (5 bases). The CDR3 reads CASSNHRTTDTQYF. The CDR3 DNA follows: TGTGCCAGTAGTAATCACAGGACCACAGATACGCAGTATTTT.